Sequencing of this T cell receptor beta chain was carried out in a study of T cells after yellow fever vaccination. The study, taken as a whole, reports: Researchers report a weaker secondary response that nonetheless peaked faster, day 5 versus 15.

One entry per CDR3 protein results from TCRdb running MiXCR on the 5' RACE reads. The table lists hundreds of thousands of distinct CDR3 sequences, roughly a sixth of them singletons. CDR1 SGHTA and CDR2 FQGNSA come from the germline V gene. V dropped 5 bases and J dropped 6 bases, with 17 bases sitting between them. This CDR3 comprises 15 residues. In regard to this clonotype: As yet, its antigen is unknown.

The clonotype originates from a man aged 18-30 years who received the YFV17D yellow fever vaccine. J is TRBJ1-5 and V is TRBV7-2; possible D gene TRBD1, 6 bases. Sequenced material: PBMCs, taken before the yellow fever booster vaccination. The CDR3 protein is CASSPTGSEGQPQHF. The DNA for the CDR3 is TGTGCCAGCAGCCCCACAGGGAGTGAGGGTCAGCCCCAGCATTTT. The full variable domain, with the rest looked up from reference TRBV7-2 and TRBJ1-5, is GAGVSQSPSNKVTEKGKDVELRCDPISGHTALYWYRQSLGQGLEFLIYFQGNSAPDKSGLPSDRFSAERTGGSVSTLTIQRTQQEDSAVYLCASSPTGSEGQPQHFGDGTRLSIL.